These 15 T cell receptor beta chains share one sample of origin, sequenced in a study of human T cells and chemical hapten exposure. The library tagged individual cDNA molecules with unique molecular identifiers. One entry per CDR3 protein, called by TCRdb with MiXCR from the reads. This table holds 95,000 to 150,000 distinct CDR3 sequences, more than 8.5% found once. Blood, whole and unfractionated, served as the source for total RNA extraction. Sequencing was done on a sample of whole blood. The receptors stem from a human donor in good health. Some clones in this sample may be carry-over from other donors' samples.

This clonotype came up many times. The V and J genes are TRBV7-2 and TRBJ2-1; D call uncertain. V was cut by 1 base and J by 4 bases, with 8 bases left in between. Germline V gene sequence: CDR1 SGHTA, CDR2 FQGNSA. The CDR3 is 14 amino acids. Written as DNA, the CDR3 is TGTGCCAGCAGCTTAGATTCTGGGTACAATGAGCAGTTCTTC. Translation gives CASSLDSGYNEQFF. Supplemented by reference TRBV7-2 and TRBJ2-1, the full variable domain reads GAGVSQSPSNKVTEKGKDVELRCDPISGHTALYWYRQSLGQGLEFLIYFQGNSAPDKSGLPSDRFSAERTGGSVSTLTIQRTQQEDSAVYLCASSLDSGYNEQFFGPGTRLTVL.

This clonotype was seen once. The V and J genes are TRBV5-1 and TRBJ2-7; 7 nucleotides match TRBD1. V shed 4 bases, J shed 6 bases, and the junction held 4 bases outside the gene matches. Germline CDR1 and CDR2: SGHRS and YFSETQ. The CDR3 runs to 12 residues. The CDR3 loop reads CASSRDSCEQYF. The CDR3 DNA reads as TGCGCCAGCAGCCGGGACAGCTGCGAGCAGTACTTC.

This clonotype was counted ten times or more. The chain carries TRBV3-1 and TRBJ1-4, with D possibly being TRBD1 (6 bases). This CDR3 region has 16 residues. Germline values: CDR1 LGHDT, CDR2 YNNKEL (reference sequence). V was shortened by 0 bases and J by 8 bases, with 16 bases between the two germline ends. The CDR3 nucleotides read TGTGCCAGCAGCCAAGAGACGAGACAGGTTAACGAAAAACTGTTTTTT. Amino acid sequence: CASSQETRQVNEKLFF.

The chain joins TRBV29-1 to TRBJ2-1; D is perhaps TRBD2 (6 bases). This CDR3 comprises 13 residues. From germline, CDR1 is SQVTM and CDR2 ANQGSEA. Trimming took off 1 base at V and 2 bases at J, with 6 bases between the two ends. The CDR3 loop is CSVEGRAYNEQFF. The CDR3 nucleotides are TGCAGCGTTGAAGGGAGGGCCTACAATGAGCAGTTCTTC.

This clonotype was seen a few times. V usage is TRBV2 and J usage is TRBJ2-5, with D unclear. Trimming stripped 1 base from V and 8 bases from J, with 11 bases between. Germline V gives CDR1 SNHLY, CDR2 FYNNEI. CDR3 size: 13 residues. The CDR3 DNA follows: TGTGCCAGCAGTGAAGAAGGCCTCCTTACCCAGTACTTC. Encoded protein: CASSEEGLLTQYF.

This rearrangement joins TRBV19 to TRBJ1-3, with D possibly matching TRBD1 (5 bases). This CDR3 has 16 residues. Germline values: CDR1 LNHDA, CDR2 SQIVND (reference sequence). The ends were cut back, 7 bases at V and 2 bases at J, with 18 bases in the middle. CDR3 sequence: CASNTGTTGPGNTIYF. Here the CDR3 DNA reads TGTGCCAGTAACACCGGGACTACCGGTCCTGGAAACACCATATATTTT. The entire variable domain, with the rest obtained from reference TRBV19 and TRBJ1-3, is as follows: DGGITQSPKYLFRKEGQNVTLSCEQNLNHDAMYWYRQDPGQGLRLIYYSQIVNDFQKGDIAEGYSVSREKKESFPLTVTSAQKNPTAFYLCASNTGTTGPGNTIYFGEGSWLTVV.

V gene TRBV4-3 combines with J gene TRBJ2-7; D might be TRBD1 or TRBD2, each matching 5 bases. V shed 0 bases and J shed 0 bases, with 9 bases lying between them. The germline V gene encodes CDR1 LGHNA and CDR2 YSLEER. The CDR3 contains 15 residues. For the CDR3, the DNA is TGCGCCAGCAGCCAAGATTGGGGGAACTCCTACGAGCAGTACTTC. Translating it yields CASSQDWGNSYEQYF.

This clonotype has at least ten counts. This rearrangement joins TRBV2 to TRBJ1-5; D uncertain. Looked up from germline, CDR1 is SNHLY and CDR2 is FYNNEI. This CDR3 spans 12 amino acids. V was pared by 8 bases and J by 3 bases, with 8 bases between. CDR3 coding DNA: TGTGCCAGCGCGGGTACCAATCAGCCCCAGCATTTT. This gives the protein CASAGTNQPQHF.

This clonotype has a count of ten or more. The rearrangement uses TRBV7-9 and TRBJ1-3; no clear D gene. Germline V gene data show CDR1 as SEHNR and CDR2 as FQNEAQ (reference sequence). This CDR3 comprises 13 residues. V was pared by 4 bases and J by 5 bases, with 9 bases between. In DNA form, the CDR3 reads TGTGCCAGCAGCTCTGGGAACCGAAACACCATATATTTT. Protein: CASSSGNRNTIYF.

This clonotype was counted many times. One end of the junction is discordant with germline, which a read error may explain. This rearrangement joins TRBV13 to TRBJ1-1; the D gene is possibly TRBD1 (6 bases). The CDR3 has 16 amino acids. Germline V CDR1 and CDR2: PRHDT, FYEKMQ (reference sequence). CDR3: CASSSTDRTQNTEAFF. The CDR3 coding sequence is TGTGCCAGCAGCTCCACAGACAGGACCCAGAACACCGAAGCTTTCTTT.

This clonotype was seen a handful of times. The chain carries TRBV7-9 and TRBJ1-1; D possibly corresponds to TRBD1 (6 bases). The V end lost 4 bases, the J end lost 4 bases, and 10 bases lay between the germline ends. CDR3 length equals 13 residues. Germline V lookup: CDR1 SEHNR, CDR2 FQNEAQ (reference sequence). For the CDR3, the DNA is TGTGCCAGCAGCTCGTCCAGGGGCACTGAAGCTTTCTTT. It encodes CASSSSRGTEAFF.

This clonotype was observed many times. The chain is built from TRBV12-3 or TRBV12-4 and TRBJ1-5; TRBD1 aligns across 10 bases. V trimming: 7 bases; J trimming: 7 bases; junction bases outside the gene matches: 10. CDR3 length equals 15 residues. CDR3 region: CASTPGQGRRQPQHF. For the CDR3, the DNA is TGTGCCAGCACCCCGGGACAGGGGAGGAGGCAGCCCCAGCATTTT.

Concerning this clonotype itself: A much bigger clone sits one base away, suggesting this may be a read error. The chain uses TRBV9 and TRBJ1-1; D is possibly TRBD1 (5 bases). V was pared by 2 bases and J by 1 base, with 6 bases between. This CDR3 is built from 13 residues. Germline CDR1 SGDLS, CDR2 YYNGEE. The CDR3 DNA sequence: TGTGCCAGCAGCGTGAGGGGGAACACTGAAGCTTTCTTT. This gives the protein CASSVRGNTEAFF.

V usage is TRBV4-2 and J usage is TRBJ1-3, with TRBD1 as a possible D gene (5 bases). V lost 0 bases, J lost 7 bases, and 16 bases lay in between. The CDR3 loop spans 16 amino acids. Germline V gene lookup returns CDR1 LGHNA and CDR2 YNFKEQ. For the CDR3, the DNA is TGTGCCAGCAGCCAAGAGTTGCAGGGTGTGGGGAACACCATATATTTT. Its translation is CASSQELQGVGNTIYF.

Many counts were recorded for this clonotype. V usage is TRBV6-5 and J usage is TRBJ1-1, with D maybe TRBD1 (5 bases). Germline-derived CDR1 and CDR2 are MNHEY and SVGAGI. This CDR3 region has 14 residues. V lost 8 bases to trimming and J lost 3 bases, with 16 bases between them. CDR3 sequence (DNA): TGTGCCAGCGGGGCTTTCGACAGACACACTGAAGCTTTCTTT. This encodes CASGAFDRHTEAFF.